There are many counts of the clone carrying this T cell receptor (beta chain). Its specificity is not known. The V gene lost 3 bases and the J gene lost 0 bases, with 11 bases spanning the gap. Germline V lookup: CDR1 LGHDT, CDR2 YNNKEL (reference sequence). CDR3 length: 15 amino acids. Template switching added a universal primer binding site, and final cDNA carried unique molecular identifiers. TCRdb passed the 5' RACE reads through MiXCR, listing each CDR3 protein once. The data hold some 900,000 distinct CDR3 sequences, with 9% to 15% observed a single time. This specimen belongs to a study of identical twins. Study outcomes and limitations: An excess of low generation probability was shown by twin-shared out-of-frame alpha sequences. It was possible that invariant MAIT and iNKT cells partly confounded the zero-insertion analyses. Conclusions came from cross-sectional statistical analysis, not from following the same donors.

Another study also made use of these data, one on yellow fever vaccine responses in identical twins.

Sequences were obtained from PBMCs. The chain combines TRBV3-1 with TRBJ1-1; no reliable D call. The clonotype comes from a woman younger than 35 in good health. CDR3 loop: CASSQGTVMNTEAFF. The CDR3 DNA sequence: TGTGCCAGCAGCCAGGGAACAGTTATGAACACTGAAGCTTTCTTT.